These T cell receptor beta chains were read from a single sample in a study of T-cell reconstitution after alpha-beta-depleted transplantation in children. TCRdb processed the PCR reads anew with MiXCR; each CDR3 protein has one entry. The sample holds about 490,000 distinct CDR3 sequences, about 10% seen once. The input for sequencing was PBMCs, taken before TCRalphabeta/CD19-depleted stem cell transplant. The receptors were sampled from a child aged 2 to 10 with inherited bone marrow failure, due to receive a stem cell transplant. Both conserved end residues are part of each CDR3. Fields, in order: D gene, clone size, CDR3 length, J gene, V gene, CDR3 DNA, CDR3 protein. The D gene is left open where the match is weak. The size of a clone is reported for some rows only, either as once, few or many, or as a class for expanded clones.

D: TRBD2; size: many; length: 17; J: TRBJ2-2; V: TRBV4-3; DNA: TGCGCCAGCAGCCAAGATATATGGCGGGGGGCCACCGGGGAGCTGTTTTTT; CDR3: CASSQDIWRGATGELFF
D: -; size: many; length: 12; J: TRBJ2-2; V: TRBV12-3/TRBV12-4; DNA: TGTGCCAGCAGTAAGGGGTCCGGGGAGCTGTTTTTT; CDR3: CASSKGSGELFF
D: -; size: -; length: 14; J: TRBJ2-7; V: TRBV19; DNA: TGTGCCAGTAGTTCCCGCGGCTCCGTCTACGAGCAGTACTTC; CDR3: CASSSRGSVYEQYF
D: -; size: many; length: 13; J: TRBJ2-7; V: TRBV30; DNA: TGTGCCTGGAGTGTAGGGGAAGAGTACGAGCAGTACTTC; CDR3: CAWSVGEEYEQYF
D: -; size: few; length: 15; J: TRBJ2-1; V: TRBV27; DNA: TGTGCCAGCCTCTCGGTGGGTGGCCCCTACAATGAGCAGTTCTTC; CDR3: CASLSVGGPYNEQFF
D: TRBD1; size: many; length: 16; J: TRBJ2-5; V: TRBV4-2; DNA: TGTGCCAGCAGCCACGTCCCGGGACAGGGTTCGGAGACCCAGTACTTC; CDR3: CASSHVPGQGSETQYF
D: -; size: many; length: 16; J: TRBJ2-1; V: TRBV28; DNA: TGTGCCAGCAGTGACATTCAGGGGCCCATATACAATGAGCAGTTCTTC; CDR3: CASSDIQGPIYNEQFF
D: -; size: -; length: 12; J: TRBJ1-5; V: TRBV19; DNA: TGTGCCAACATGCGGATAAATCAGCCCCAGCATTTT; CDR3: CANMRINQPQHF
D: -; size: -; length: 13; J: TRBJ2-7; V: TRBV25-1; DNA: TGTGCCAGCAGCCCGGCCGAGTTTCACGAGCAGTACTTC; CDR3: CASSPAEFHEQYF
D: TRBD1; size: many; length: 13; J: TRBJ1-4; V: TRBV12-3/TRBV12-4; DNA: TGTGCCAGCGGGGACAGGGGGCATGAAAAACTGTTTTTT; CDR3: CASGDRGHEKLFF
D: TRBD1; size: few; length: 15; J: TRBJ2-6; V: TRBV12-3/TRBV12-4; DNA: TGTGCCAGCGAGGGACAGCTCTCTGGGGCCAACGTCCTGACTTTC; CDR3: CASEGQLSGANVLTF
D: -; size: few; length: 15; J: TRBJ2-5; V: TRBV5-1; DNA: TGCGCCAGCAGCTTGGCGGGAGAAGGCCAAGAGACCCAGTACTTC; CDR3: CASSLAGEGQETQYF